This TCR beta chain comes out of a study of OX40 agonist ivuxolimab in advanced cancers. Study in general: Clinicians treated patients with ivuxolimab, an agonistic anti-OX40 (CD134) antibody. Intravenous ivuxolimab at 0.01 to 10 mg/kg was given to patients every 2 weeks.

In regard to this clone: Its antigen is undetermined.

Study conclusions and caveats: Partly responding patients at 0.1-3.0 mg/kg showed some of the smallest clonal expansion.

The repertoire was sequenced with immunoSEQ multiplex PCR; TCRdb's copy has only in-frame clones and lacks some. The sample has around 42,000 clones; 70% to 90% are singletons. The origin of this receptor is an adult with an advanced solid tumor such as melanoma, head and neck, liver or kidney cancer. Sequenced material: CD4+ or CD8+ T cells sorted from blood, taken in a trial of the OX40 agonist ivuxolimab.

The CDR3 nucleotides read TGTGCCAGCCTGATGGGGGAGACCCAGTACTTC. Its translation: CASLMGETQYF. V and J are TRBV6-5 and TRBJ2-5, with D uncertain. V was pared by 8 bases and J by 5 bases, with 9 bases between. Germline CDR1 MNHEY, CDR2 SVGAGI. The CDR3 runs to 11 residues.